These 26 T cell receptor beta chains were all obtained from the same sample, sequenced in a study of control samples from healthy donors and cancer patients. The data were produced by immunoSEQ multiplex PCR, yet TCRdb's version contains in-frame clones alone and is incomplete. The data contain about 140,000 clones, about nine tenths of them seen just once; the ten biggest clones take up roughly 8.7%. The sample consisted of blood. These receptors all stem from a woman aged 25 to 39 in good health.

In regard to this clone: Other DNA sequences in the same sample also yield this CDR3. The chain recombines TRBV27 with TRBJ2-1; tentatively, D is TRBD2 (6 bases). Germline V gene sequence: CDR1 MNHEY, CDR2 SMNVEV (reference sequence). CDR3 length equals 15 residues. Trimming cost V 2 bases and J 6 bases, with 14 bases left between them. This CDR3 is CASSLAGLLLNEQFF. CDR3 DNA sequence: TGTGCCAGCAGTTTAGCGGGACTCCTCCTCAATGAGCAGTTCTTC.

The genes are TRBV19 and TRBJ2-4; D might be TRBD2 (6 bases). V was clipped by 5 bases and J by 6 bases, with 17 bases between them. The germline CDR1 and CDR2 sequences are LNHDA and SQIVND (reference sequence). The CDR3 has 15 amino acids. The CDR3 reads CASSPLGGVRNIQYF. Written as DNA, the CDR3 is TGTGCCAGTAGTCCCCTAGGAGGGGTTAGAAACATTCAGTACTTC.

The CDR3: CASSLGPAGGGEYEQYF. In DNA, the CDR3 is TGTGCCAGCAGCTTAGGTCCTGCGGGAGGGGGGGAGTACGAGCAGTACTTC. The rearrangement joins TRBV7-2 to TRBJ2-7, with 9 bases matching TRBD2. V gave up 1 base and J gave up 4 bases; unmatched junction bases: 11. CDR1 and CDR2 from the germline V gene are SGHTA and FQGNSA. The CDR3 runs 17 residues.

V is TRBV9 and J is TRBJ2-7; TRBD2 matches at 11 bases. The trim removed 4 bases at V and 0 bases at J, leaving 3 bases unmatched. This CDR3 region has 15 residues. Germline V CDR1 and CDR2: SGDLS, YYNGEE. CDR3 nucleotide sequence: TGTGCCAGCAGCCATACTAGCGGGAGCTCCTACGAGCAGTACTTC. This translates into CASSHTSGSSYEQYF. Variable domain in full (rest from reference TRBV9 and TRBJ2-7): DSGVTQTPKHLITATGQRVTLRCSPRSGDLSVYWYQQSLDQGLQFLIQYYNGEERAKGNILERFSAQQFPDLHSELNLSSLELGDSALYFCASSHTSGSSYEQYFGPGTRLTVT.

The chain uses TRBV29-1 and TRBJ1-4; tentative D call: TRBD1 (5 bases). CDR1 SQVTM and CDR2 ANQGSEA come from the germline V gene. Trimming shortened V by 4 bases and J by 8 bases, and 14 bases separated the two germline ends. The CDR3 spans 13 residues. The CDR3 loop reads CSVGQSGGEKLFF. The CDR3 DNA sequence: TGCAGCGTTGGACAGTCGGGCGGCGAAAAACTGTTTTTT.

This clone turned up a few times. This chain uses TRBV19 with TRBJ1-4, with D maybe TRBD1 (5 bases). V lost 5 bases to trimming and J lost 4 bases, with 11 bases between them. Germline CDR1 and CDR2: LNHDA and SQIVND (reference sequence). The CDR3 runs 14 residues. CDR3 sequence: CASSRWDLNEKLFF. DNA of the CDR3: TGTGCCAGTAGTCGGTGGGACCTTAATGAAAAACTGTTTTTT.

The gene calls are TRBV7-2 and TRBJ1-1; 7 positions match TRBD1. The germline V gene has CDR1 SGHTA and CDR2 FQGNSA. The CDR3 loop spans 15 amino acids. J gave up 1 base and V 5 bases, and 7 bases lay outside the gene matches. The chain's CDR3 is CASSPRQGSNTEAFF. The CDR3 DNA is TGTGCCAGCAGCCCGCGACAGGGATCGAACACTGAAGCTTTCTTT.

This chain joins TRBV2 and TRBJ1-6; D possibly corresponds to TRBD1 (5 bases). This CDR3 comprises 15 residues. V lost 6 bases to trimming and J lost 7 bases, with 16 bases between them. Germline CDR1 reads SNHLY; CDR2 reads FYNNEI. This chain's CDR3 is CASRPGSGWNSPLHF. For the CDR3, the DNA is TGTGCCAGCAGGCCCGGGTCAGGGTGGAATTCACCCCTCCACTTT.

The rearrangement joins TRBV28 to TRBJ1-5; D not resolved. V lost 6 bases and J 5 bases, leaving 17 bases between the germline ends. Germline assignment: CDR1 MDHEN and CDR2 SYDVKM. The length of the CDR3 is 15 residues. CDR3 bases: TGTGCCAGCAGCTCCCCCCCCAGGTGGGATCAGCCCCAGCATTTT. Protein sequence: CASSSPPRWDQPQHF. Drawing the rest from reference TRBV28 and TRBJ1-5, the complete variable domain is DVKVTQSSRYLVKRTGEKVFLECVQDMDHENMFWYRQDPGLGLRLIYFSYDVKMKEKGDIPEGYSVSREKKERFSLILESASTNQTSMYLCASSSPPRWDQPQHFGDGTRLSIL.

The V call is TRBV24-1, the J call TRBJ2-1, with D possibly matching TRBD2 (5 bases). V lost 2 bases and J lost 9, with 10 bases in between. The germline gives CDR1 KGHDR, CDR2 SFDVKD. There are 13 residues in the CDR3. The CDR3 reads CATSDWSRGEQFF. DNA of the CDR3: TGTGCCACCAGTGATTGGAGTCGGGGTGAGCAGTTCTTC.

This chain connects TRBV5-1 to TRBJ1-6; tentative D call: TRBD1 (5 bases). The CDR3 sequence is 14 residues long. Per germline, CDR1 SGHRS and CDR2 YFSETQ. Trimming pared 0 bases from V and 10 bases from J, leaving 11 bases between. CDR3 region: CASSLEFRVSPLHF. In nucleotides, the CDR3 is TGCGCCAGCAGCTTGGAGTTCAGGGTCTCACCCCTCCACTTT.

The V gene is TRBV9, the J gene TRBJ2-2; 9 bases line up with TRBD2. Trimming removed 4 bases from V and 0 bases from J; junction bases left unmatched: 4. The germline gives CDR1 SGDLS, CDR2 YYNGEE. The CDR3 consists of 16 residues. The CDR3 is CASSPRLAANTGELFF. The CDR3 DNA reads as TGTGCCAGCAGCCCCCGACTAGCGGCGAACACCGGGGAGCTGTTTTTT.

The V gene is TRBV2, the J gene TRBJ2-7; tentatively, D is TRBD1 (5 bases). The CDR3 extends over 15 amino acids. Germline V gives CDR1 SNHLY, CDR2 FYNNEI. V was shortened by 5 bases and J by 0 bases, with 14 bases between the two germline ends. The CDR3 spells CASSSNRPSSYEQYF. As DNA, the CDR3 is TGTGCCAGCAGTTCTAACAGGCCCAGCTCCTACGAGCAGTACTTC.

This clone was seen a single time. V and J are TRBV7-8 and TRBJ2-1, with TRBD2 matching over 13 bases. Germline assignment: CDR1 SGHVS and CDR2 FQNEAQ. The V segment lost 5 bases and the J segment 2 bases; nucleotides outside the gene matches: 12. The CDR3 consists of 19 residues. The DNA for the CDR3 is TGTGCCAGCAGCCCCCGGACTAGCGGGAGCCGCCGGACCTACAATGAGCAGTTCTTC. Translated: CASSPRTSGSRRTYNEQFF.

The chain joins TRBV25-1 to TRBJ1-6, with 7 bases that match TRBD1. V was pared by 4 bases and J by 2 bases, with 5 bases of the junction left unmatched. CDR1 is MGHDK and CDR2 is SYGVNS in the germline V gene. The CDR3 has 16 residues. The CDR3 is CASSATGDAYNSPLHF. DNA of the CDR3: TGTGCCAGCAGTGCAACAGGGGATGCCTATAATTCACCCCTCCACTTT.

The rearrangement uses TRBV4-2 and TRBJ2-3, with TRBD2 identical over 13 bases. Germline trimming cut 2 bases from V and 1 base from J; bases unmatched to any gene: 9. Per the germline V gene, CDR1 is LGHNA and CDR2 is YNFKEQ. The CDR3 sequence is 19 residues long. DNA of the CDR3: TGTGCCAGCAGCCAAAATGGACTAGCGGGAGTCCTGGGCACAGATACGCAGTATTTT. Its protein is CASSQNGLAGVLGTDTQYF.

CDR3 region: CASTGQPNQPQHF. DNA of the CDR3: TGTGCCAGCACAGGACAGCCCAATCAGCCCCAGCATTTT. The chain joins TRBV6-5 to TRBJ1-5; weak D call: TRBD1 (6 bases). Trimming pared 7 bases from V and 3 bases from J, leaving 10 bases between. Germline V gene sequence: CDR1 MNHEY, CDR2 SVGAGI. This CDR3 is built from 13 residues.

V and J are TRBV6-9 and TRBJ1-5; D is uncertain. The CDR3 has 13 amino acids. Per germline, CDR1 MNHGY and CDR2 SVAAGI. Trimming left V 2 bases short and J 5 bases short, with 7 bases between. CDR3 amino acids: CASSYNRHQPQHF. The CDR3 region has the DNA TGTGCCAGCAGTTATAACAGACATCAGCCCCAGCATTTT.

The chain employs TRBV5-1 and TRBJ2-7; TRBD1 or TRBD2 may be the D gene (6 bases each). The CDR3 length is 18 residues. Germline CDR1 and CDR2: SGHRS and YFSETQ. V was pared by 3 bases and J by 3 bases, with 25 bases between. This CDR3 is CASSSRTGWSSGSYEQYF. The CDR3 bases are TGCGCCAGCAGCTCGCGAACAGGGTGGAGCTCCGGGAGCTACGAGCAGTACTTC. Filled out from reference TRBV5-1 and TRBJ2-7, the complete variable domain reads KAGVTQTPRYLIKTRGQQVTLSCSPISGHRSVSWYQQTPGQGLQFLFEYFSETQRNKGNFPGRFSGRQFSNSRSEMNVSTLELGDSALYLCASSSRTGWSSGSYEQYFGPGTRLTVT.

The chain recombines TRBV9 with TRBJ1-1; the D gene is possibly TRBD1 (5 bases). CDR1 and CDR2 from the germline V gene are SGDLS and YYNGEE. V dropped 0 bases and J dropped 3 bases, with 15 bases sitting between them. The CDR3 extends over 16 amino acids. This CDR3 is CASSVVSGRRDTEAFF. For the CDR3, the DNA is TGTGCCAGCAGCGTAGTTTCTGGGCGCAGGGACACTGAAGCTTTCTTT. The entire variable domain, with the rest obtained from reference TRBV9 and TRBJ1-1, is as follows: DSGVTQTPKHLITATGQRVTLRCSPRSGDLSVYWYQQSLDQGLQFLIQYYNGEERAKGNILERFSAQQFPDLHSELNLSSLELGDSALYFCASSVVSGRRDTEAFFGQGTRLTVV.

The chain uses TRBV28 and TRBJ2-5; 7 nucleotides agree with TRBD2. The CDR3 spans 14 residues. Per the germline V gene, CDR1 is MDHEN and CDR2 is SYDVKM. V gave up 5 bases and J gave up 3 bases; unmatched junction bases: 6. The CDR3 DNA sequence: TGTGCCAGCAGTCCGTCTAGCGGAGAAGAGACCCAGTACTTC. It codes for CASSPSSGEETQYF.

The chain joins TRBV5-4 to TRBJ1-1; D remains unclear. CDR1 and CDR2 (germline): SGHNT, YYREEE (reference sequence). V shed 2 bases and J shed 1 base, with 9 bases lying between them. The CDR3 has 14 residues. The CDR3 here is CASSFPDTNTEAFF. In DNA form, the CDR3 reads TGTGCCAGCAGCTTCCCCGACACGAACACTGAAGCTTTCTTT.

The chain has TRBV5-1 and TRBJ2-5; possibly TRBD1 for D (7 bases). The CDR3 has 16 residues. The V and J ends lost 3 bases and 4 bases respectively, with 19 bases between them. Germline V gene lookup returns CDR1 SGHRS and CDR2 YFSETQ. For the CDR3, the DNA is TGCGCCAGCAGCTCCGGCGGCGGGACAGTACTAGAGACCCAGTACTTC. Encoded protein: CASSSGGGTVLETQYF.

V is TRBV10-1 and J is TRBJ2-3; TRBD2 agrees at 7 bases. Germline lookup yields CDR1 WNHNN and CDR2 SYGVQD (reference sequence). V dropped 2 bases and J dropped 2; count of bases not matched to a gene: 4. The CDR3 has 15 residues. The CDR3 sequence: CASSEVGTNTDTQYF. CDR3 in DNA: TGCGCCAGCAGTGAGGTGGGGACTAACACAGATACGCAGTATTTT.

V is TRBV5-1 and J is TRBJ2-5; 8 bases are a match to TRBD2. The CDR3 covers 15 residues. V was pared by 3 bases and J by 5 bases, with 9 bases of the junction left unmatched. Germline CDR1 SGHRS, CDR2 YFSETQ. The chain's CDR3 is CASSSQAGELETQYF. In DNA, the CDR3 is TGCGCCAGCAGCTCACAAGCGGGAGAATTGGAGACCCAGTACTTC.

Points on this clone: The germline gene is not matched at one end of the junction; a read error may be the cause. The CDR3 spells CASSDSGHKNQPQHF. For the CDR3, the DNA is TGTGCCAGCAGTGACTCGGGCCACAAGAATCAGCCCCAGCATTTT. V gene TRBV6-5 combines with J gene TRBJ1-5; no firm D call. The CDR3 runs to 15 residues. Germline values: CDR1 MNHEY, CDR2 SVGAGI.